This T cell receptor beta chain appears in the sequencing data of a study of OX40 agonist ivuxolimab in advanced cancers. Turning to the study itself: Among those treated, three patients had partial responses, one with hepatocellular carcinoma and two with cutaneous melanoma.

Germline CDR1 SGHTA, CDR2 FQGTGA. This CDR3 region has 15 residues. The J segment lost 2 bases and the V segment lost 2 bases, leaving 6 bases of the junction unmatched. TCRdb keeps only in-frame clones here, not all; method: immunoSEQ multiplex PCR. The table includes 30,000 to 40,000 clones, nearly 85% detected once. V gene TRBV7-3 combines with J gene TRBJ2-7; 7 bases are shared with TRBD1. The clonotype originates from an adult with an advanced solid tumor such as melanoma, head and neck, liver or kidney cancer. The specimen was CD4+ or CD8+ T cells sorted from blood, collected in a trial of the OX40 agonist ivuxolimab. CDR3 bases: TGTGCCAGCAGCTTATATGGGACAGTTACCTACGAGCAGTACTTC. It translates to CASSLYGTVTYEQYF.